This T cell receptor beta chain was retrieved from a study of shared clonotypes between healthy human individuals. Over several immunoSEQ plates, each subset's genomic DNA was distributed in even portions. Sequencing used immunoSEQ multiplex PCR; TCRdb keeps in-frame clones, though not all of them. The data show about half a million clones, about 85% seen once. V was trimmed by 2 bases and J by 6 bases, leaving 8 bases between them. CDR3 length: 13 residues. Germline V gene sequence: CDR1 KGHSH, CDR2 LQKENI. This clonotype originated in a woman aged 35 to 49 in good health. Some clones in this sample may be carry-over from other donors' samples. The rearrangement joins TRBV18 to TRBJ2-1; D might be TRBD2 (5 bases). Sequenced: PBMCs. CDR3 loop: CASSPTSGNEQFF. The CDR3 DNA follows: TGTGCCAGCTCACCAACTAGTGGCAATGAGCAGTTCTTC.